The text below deals with one TCR beta chain. Its matching antigen is unknown. The sample originates from a study of T cell responses to AZD1222 COVID-19 vaccine. Method: immunoSEQ multiplex PCR; TCRdb's copy keeps in-frame clones and lacks some. The repertoire holds over 100,000 clones, with approximately 94% as singletons. The CDR3 consists of 13 residues. V trimming: 5 bases; J trimming: 5 bases; junction bases outside the gene matches: 2. Germline-derived CDR1 and CDR2 are MNHEY and SVGAGI. Notes on the study in general: Regions 160-218 and 743-854 dominated among vaccine-associated CD4 TCRs spanning spike. After the peak T cell response, and only then, were repertoires sampled.

Sequenced here: peripheral blood, sampled on day 0 of AZD1222 vaccination. This sequence was found in an adult in good health. This chain joins TRBV6-5 and TRBJ2-7; 11 bases align to TRBD1. The CDR3 coding sequence is TGTGCCAGCAGTAGGACAGGGGGCCACGAGCAGTACTTC. It specifies CASSRTGGHEQYF.